This is a list of T cell receptor beta chains from one sample in a study of blood T cell repertoires in COVID-19. Libraries were prepared by immunoSEQ multiplex PCR; TCRdb keeps only in-frame clonotypes and omits some of them. The sample yields fewer than 120,000 clones, more than 75% seen once. Sequencing was carried out using peripheral blood. The source of these receptors is a woman aged 45-60 years with acute or convalescent COVID-19. CDR3s leave out the opening cysteine and the closing phenylalanine or tryptophan. The order of the fields is J gene, V gene, D gene, CDR3 length, CDR3 protein. A D gene is named only where the DNA matches it firmly.

J gene: TRBJ1-5
V gene: TRBV27
D gene: -
CDR3 length: 12
CDR3 protein: ASGPQGNDQPQH

J gene: TRBJ1-1
V gene: TRBV9
D gene: -
CDR3 length: 12
CDR3 protein: ASSVLDRNTEAF

J gene: TRBJ1-2
V gene: TRBV19
D gene: TRBD1
CDR3 length: 14
CDR3 protein: ASSITGTGDVYGYT

J gene: TRBJ2-2
V gene: TRBV15
D gene: TRBD2
CDR3 length: 15
CDR3 protein: ATSRETSGQQGGELF

J gene: TRBJ1-3
V gene: TRBV9
D gene: -
CDR3 length: 14
CDR3 protein: ASSVRVSLSGNTIY

J gene: TRBJ1-5
V gene: TRBV19
D gene: -
CDR3 length: 11
CDR3 protein: ASSAQINQPQH

J gene: TRBJ1-4
V gene: TRBV7-9
D gene: -
CDR3 length: 13
CDR3 protein: ASSFPGATNEKLF

J gene: TRBJ1-5
V gene: TRBV19
D gene: TRBD1
CDR3 length: 13
CDR3 protein: ASSSSGQGNQPQH

J gene: TRBJ1-3
V gene: TRBV28
D gene: TRBD1
CDR3 length: 13
CDR3 protein: ASSSDRAYQNAIY

J gene: TRBJ2-5
V gene: TRBV4-1
D gene: TRBD2
CDR3 length: 14
CDR3 protein: ASSQELAGWGETQY

J gene: TRBJ2-1
V gene: TRBV5-4
D gene: TRBD2
CDR3 length: 15
CDR3 protein: ASSSDGTTYLSNEQF

J gene: TRBJ2-1
V gene: TRBV19
D gene: TRBD2
CDR3 length: 12
CDR3 protein: ASTGTRTYNEQF

J gene: TRBJ1-2
V gene: TRBV29-1
D gene: TRBD1
CDR3 length: 11
CDR3 protein: SAETGGSYGYT

J gene: TRBJ1-1
V gene: TRBV28
D gene: TRBD1
CDR3 length: 12
CDR3 protein: ASQFDRDFTEAF

J gene: TRBJ2-3
V gene: TRBV3-1/TRBV3-2
D gene: -
CDR3 length: 11
CDR3 protein: ASSQDPRDMQY

J gene: TRBJ1-1
V gene: TRBV18
D gene: -
CDR3 length: 12
CDR3 protein: ASSPPGVNTEAF

J gene: TRBJ1-2
V gene: TRBV19
D gene: -
CDR3 length: 12
CDR3 protein: ASSIGQGNYGYT

J gene: TRBJ2-7
V gene: TRBV2
D gene: TRBD2
CDR3 length: 13
CDR3 protein: ASILGLAGVYEQY

J gene: TRBJ2-1
V gene: TRBV30
D gene: TRBD2
CDR3 length: 12
CDR3 protein: AWSAGTSRNEQF

J gene: TRBJ1-5
V gene: TRBV7-2
D gene: -
CDR3 length: 13
CDR3 protein: ASSPAGNSNQPQH

J gene: TRBJ2-7
V gene: TRBV6-2/TRBV6-3
D gene: TRBD2
CDR3 length: 14
CDR3 protein: ASSSTTSGTAYEQY

J gene: TRBJ2-2
V gene: TRBV2
D gene: -
CDR3 length: 12
CDR3 protein: ASTRGSNTGELF